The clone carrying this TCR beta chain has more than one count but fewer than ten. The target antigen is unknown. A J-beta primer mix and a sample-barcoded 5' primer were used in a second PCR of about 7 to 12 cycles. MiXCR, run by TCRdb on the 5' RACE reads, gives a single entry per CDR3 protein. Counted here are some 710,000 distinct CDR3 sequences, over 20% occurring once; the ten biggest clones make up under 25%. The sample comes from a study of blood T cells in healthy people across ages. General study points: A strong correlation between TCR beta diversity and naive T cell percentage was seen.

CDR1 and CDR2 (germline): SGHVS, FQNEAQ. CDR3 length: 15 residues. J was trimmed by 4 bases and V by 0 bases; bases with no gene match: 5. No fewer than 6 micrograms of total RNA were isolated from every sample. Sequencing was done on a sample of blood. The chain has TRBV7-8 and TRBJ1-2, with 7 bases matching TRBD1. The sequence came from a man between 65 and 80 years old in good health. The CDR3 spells CASSLAPRQGYGYTF. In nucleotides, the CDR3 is TGTGCCAGCAGCTTAGCGCCAAGACAGGGCTATGGCTACACCTTC. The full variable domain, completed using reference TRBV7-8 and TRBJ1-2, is GAGVSQSPRYKVAKRGQDVALRCDPISGHVSLFWYQQALGQGPEFLTYFQNEAQLDKSGLPSDRFFAERPEGSVSTLKIQRTQQEDSAVYLCASSLAPRQGYGYTFGSGTRLTVV.